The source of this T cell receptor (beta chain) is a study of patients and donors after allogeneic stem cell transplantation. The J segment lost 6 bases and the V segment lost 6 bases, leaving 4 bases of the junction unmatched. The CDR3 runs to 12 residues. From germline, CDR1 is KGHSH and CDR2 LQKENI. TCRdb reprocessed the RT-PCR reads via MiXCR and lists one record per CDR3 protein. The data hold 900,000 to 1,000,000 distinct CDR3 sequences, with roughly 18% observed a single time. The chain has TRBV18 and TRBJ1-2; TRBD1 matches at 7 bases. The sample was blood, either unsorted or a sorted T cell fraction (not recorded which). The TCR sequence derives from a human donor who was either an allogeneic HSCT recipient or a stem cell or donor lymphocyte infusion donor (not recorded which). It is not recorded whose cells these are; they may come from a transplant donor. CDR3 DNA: TGTGCCAGCTCCCCGGGACAGAATGGCTACACCTTC. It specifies CASSPGQNGYTF.